This T cell receptor beta chain is drawn from a study of cytomegalovirus exposure and HLA in healthy donors. 60 Vbeta and 13 Jbeta primers were used in PCR. The assay was immunoSEQ multiplex PCR, and TCRdb's table has in-frame clones only and misses some. The sample holds about 98,000 clones, roughly two thirds seen once. Trimming cost V 6 bases and J 6 bases; bases outside gene matches: 5. CDR1 LNHDA and CDR2 SQIVND come from the germline V gene (reference sequence). CDR3 length: 14 amino acids. This TCR was sampled from a female donor in good health and CMV-seronegative. The sequenced material came from PBMCs. The chain employs TRBV19 and TRBJ2-5; 12 positions agree with TRBD2. The CDR3 sequence: CASSPTSGSKTQYF. In nucleotides, the CDR3 is TGTGCCAGTAGCCCGACTAGCGGGAGTAAGACCCAGTACTTC.